This T cell receptor beta chain derives from a study of CXCR3-negative and CXCR3-positive naive CD8 T cells. Study in general: Approximately 140 million TRB reads were obtained in total, which works out to about 1.5 +/- 0.3 million per library. Study-wide findings and caveats: Partially decreased CXCR3 expression was recorded after cryopreservation, and fresh PBMCs were used in most assays. Comparison of naive CXCR3-negative and CXCR3-positive cells revealed similar TRBV-TRBJ usage, while memory cells differed.

A remark on this clonotype: Its antigen is undetermined.

Germline-derived CDR1 and CDR2 are MGHRA and YSYEKL. The length of the CDR3 is 16 residues. TRB cDNA was prepared as libraries by UMI-labeled 5' RACE. Reprocessing the 5' RACE reads, TCRdb reports a single entry for every CDR3 protein and omits DNA. The sample holds about 38,000 distinct CDR3 sequences. Approximately 320,000 cells per CD8+ T cell subset were flow-sorted in triplicate. The TCR sequence derives from a human donor in good health. Some clones in this sample may be carry-over from other donors' samples. The J gene is TRBJ2-7, the V gene TRBV4-1. Sequenced sample: memory CD8+ T cells from blood. The CDR3 sequence is CASSQDKRGRAYEQYF.